This TCR beta chain came from a study of T cell repertoires in cytomegalovirus infection. Overall study context: It was the public TCR beta signatures that indicated both CMV infection and matching HLA type.

With respect to this clonotype: Its cognate antigen is unknown.

MiXCR was run by TCRdb on the reads, yielding one entry per CDR3 protein. The sample has roughly 640,000 distinct CDR3 sequences; approximately 24% are singletons. Study-wide findings and caveats: CMV carriers with the relevant HLA were identified by cumulative public TCR beta family frequency. HLA-C-restricted CMV clonotypes gave the most frequent clonotype in two of eight donors.

Material for sequencing was CD8+ T cells from PBMCs. The sequence came from a human donor in good health (CMV status not recorded). Some clones in this sample may be carry-over from other donors' samples.

The CDR3 DNA sequence: TGTGCCACCAGCAGAGGGGACTACTACAATGAGCAGTTCTTC. Its translation: CATSRGDYYNEQFF. The chain uses TRBV15 and TRBJ2-1; TRBD2 matches 7 bases. This CDR3 is 14 amino acids long. Germline V lookup: CDR1 LNHNV, CDR2 YYDKDF (reference sequence). V lost 1 base and J lost 3; bases outside the gene matches: 0.